A selection of T cell receptor beta chains follows, all from one sample in a study of immune characterization of retroperitoneal liposarcoma. TCRdb itself ran the PCR reads through MiXCR, one entry per CDR3 protein. The data show some 4,000 distinct CDR3 sequences, more than 30% seen once. Sequencing was performed on blood. Receptor source: a female donor with retroperitoneal liposarcoma. CDR3s include the opening cysteine and the closing phenylalanine or tryptophan. Fields, in order: J gene, V gene, clone size, D gene, CDR3 protein, CDR3 DNA. A D gene is named only where the DNA matches it firmly. Rows may omit the clone size; those that give it use once, few, many or a size class.

>TRBJ2-1|TRBV6-1|-|TRBD1
CASIGQGAYEQFF
TGTGCCAGCATTGGACAGGGAGCCTACGAGCAGTTCTTC
>TRBJ2-5|TRBV19|-|-
CATRWGETQYF
TGTGCCACCCGCTGGGGGGAGACCCAGTACTTC
>TRBJ1-5|TRBV12-3/TRBV12-4|-|-
CASSLLGTSNQPQHF
TGTGCCAGCAGTTTGTTAGGGACTTCCAATCAGCCCCAGCATTTT
>TRBJ1-2|TRBV6-1|few|-
CASSEASAGAEGYTF
TGTGCCAGCAGTGAGGCCTCGGCGGGGGCGGAAGGCTACACCTTC
>TRBJ2-3|TRBV6-6|medium-sized|TRBD2
CASSYFSGGEDTQYF
TGTGCCAGCAGTTACTTTAGCGGGGGGGAGGATACGCAGTATTTT
>TRBJ2-3|TRBV6-1|medium-sized|TRBD2
CASRFISGGTDTQYF
TGTGCCAGCAGATTCATTAGCGGGGGGACAGATACGCAGTATTTT
>TRBJ2-1|TRBV6-1|large|TRBD2
CASRSGGGNNEQFF
TGTGCCAGTCGCTCTGGGGGGGGGAACAATGAGCAGTTCTTC
>TRBJ2-4|TRBV6-5|medium-sized|-
CASSYSKGLGWVIAKNIQYF
TGTGCCAGCAGTTACTCGAAGGGCCTCGGGTGGGTGATAGCCAAAAACATTCAGTACTTC
>TRBJ2-7|TRBV7-6|few|TRBD1
CASSKTGGPHYEQYF
TGTGCCAGCAGCAAGACAGGGGGTCCTCACTACGAGCAGTACTTC
>TRBJ2-7|TRBV27|-|TRBD2
CASSFMASGTNEQYF
TGTGCCAGCAGTTTCATGGCTAGCGGGACCAACGAGCAGTACTTC
>TRBJ2-7|TRBV6-1|few|TRBD2
CASRAGLVLYNEQYF
TGTGCCAGCCGGGCGGGACTAGTCCTCTACAATGAGCAGTACTTC
>TRBJ2-1|TRBV6-1|large|TRBD1
CASSETGQGDYNEQFF
TGTGCCAGCAGTGAAACGGGACAGGGGGATTACAATGAGCAGTTCTTC
>TRBJ2-1|TRBV6-8|-|-
CASREGLASTYNEQFF
TGTGCCAGCAGAGAGGGACTGGCTAGCACCTACAATGAGCAGTTCTTC
>TRBJ2-1|TRBV27|few|-
CASSWDGENNEQFF
TGTGCCAGCAGTTGGGACGGAGAGAACAATGAGCAGTTCTTC
>TRBJ2-2|TRBV10-2|-|TRBD2
CASSESGGGAGELFF
TGCGCCAGCAGTGAGTCTGGCGGGGGGGCCGGGGAGCTGTTTTTT
>TRBJ2-5|TRBV6-1|medium-sized|-
CASSPEEETQYF
TGTGCCAGCAGTCCCGAAGAAGAGACCCAGTACTTC
>TRBJ2-3|TRBV7-2|-|TRBD2
CASSLVVTSGTDTQYF
TGTGCCAGCAGCTTAGTAGTGACTAGCGGGACAGATACGCAGTATTTT
>TRBJ2-7|TRBV6-1|medium-sized|-
CARVVLASSYEQYF
TGTGCCAGAGTAGTCCTAGCGTCCTCCTACGAGCAGTACTTC
>TRBJ2-5|TRBV12-3/TRBV12-4|few|-
CASSFLAEYNEQYF
TGTGCCAGCAGTTTTTTAGCGGAGTACAATGAGCAGTACTTC
>TRBJ2-1|TRBV27|few|-
CASSRARSSYNEQFF
TGTGCCAGCAGTCGGGCTCGGAGCTCCTACAATGAGCAGTTCTTC
>TRBJ2-6|TRBV6-1|medium-sized|-
CASTRRDLGNSGANVLTF
TGTGCCAGTACCCGCCGGGACTTGGGGAACTCTGGGGCCAACGTCCTGACTTTC
>TRBJ2-7|TRBV11-3|-|TRBD1
CASRAGGGYEQYF
TGTGCCAGCAGGGCAGGGGGCGGTTACGAGCAGTACTTC
>TRBJ2-1|TRBV6-1|-|TRBD2
CASSGLAGAYNEQFF
TGTGCCAGCAGTGGACTAGCGGGAGCCTACAATGAGCAGTTCTTC